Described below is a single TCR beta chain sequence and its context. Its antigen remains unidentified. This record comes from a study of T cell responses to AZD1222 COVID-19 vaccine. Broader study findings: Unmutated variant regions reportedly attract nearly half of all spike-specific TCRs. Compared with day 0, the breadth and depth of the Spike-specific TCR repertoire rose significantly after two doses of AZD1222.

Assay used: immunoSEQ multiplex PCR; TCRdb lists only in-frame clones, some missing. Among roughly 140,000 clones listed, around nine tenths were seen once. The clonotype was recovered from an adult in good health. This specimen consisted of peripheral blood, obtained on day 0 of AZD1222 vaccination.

The CDR3 loop reads CASTPDRDYTGELFF. The CDR3 region has the DNA TGTGCCAGCACCCCGGACAGGGACTACACCGGGGAGCTGTTTTTT. The V and J genes are TRBV27 and TRBJ2-2; 8 nucleotides agree with TRBD1. Germline CDR1 reads MNHEY; CDR2 reads SMNVEV (reference sequence). The CDR3 consists of 15 residues. The ends lost 7 bases at V and 3 bases at J; junction bases unmatched: 7.